This TCR beta chain is from a study of CXCR3-negative and CXCR3-positive naive CD8 T cells. Findings and limits, study-wide: Fresh PBMCs went into most assays, and CXCR3 expression partly declined after cryopreservation.

As to this clonotype: Antigen unknown.

The CDR3 is 12 residues long. UMI labels and 5' RACE were used to prepare the TRB cDNA libraries. TCRdb processed the 5' RACE reads again and assigns one entry to each CDR3 protein, with no DNA. The sample features approximately 56,000 distinct CDR3 sequences, with 20% to 25% in its top ten. Triplicate sorts, 300,000 cells apiece, were made for each CD8+ T cell subset. What was sequenced was memory CD8+ T cells from blood. The V gene is TRBV12-3 or TRBV12-4, the J gene TRBJ1-5; without DNA, the TCRdb call of TRBD1 cannot be checked. The TCR was taken from a human donor in good health. Some clones in this sample may be carry-over from other donors' samples. The CDR3 reads CASSLGRGPQHF.